The 20 T cell receptor beta chains listed next were all sequenced from one sample in a study of regulatory T cells in long-lasting Graves disease. Time point in this sample: persistent/refractory GD, antithyroid drugs over 5 years with positive TRAb. Construction of the TCR library relied on RNA isolated from PBMCs. Construction of TCR beta libraries relied on iRepertoire HTBI primers and on Arm-PCR targeting CDR3 regions. TCRdb re-called the multiplex PCR reads through MiXCR, storing one row per CDR3 protein. The table shows about 340,000 distinct CDR3 sequences, with about 20% occurring only once. The sample consisted of peripheral blood mononuclear cells (PBMCs), taken when the disease was refractory, from a patient treated with antithyroid drugs. These receptor sequences come from a female donor with Graves disease.

The chain employs TRBV6-1 and TRBJ1-3, with TRBD1 matching over 7 bases. Germline trimming cut 1 base from V and 4 bases from J; bases unmatched to any gene: 4. The CDR3 has 15 residues. Germline V gives CDR1 MNHNS, CDR2 SASEGT. Here the CDR3 reads CASSEGQGYGNTIYF. CDR3 in DNA: TGTGCCAGCAGTGAAGGACAGGGATACGGAAACACCATATATTTT.

In this sample, this clonotype turned up many times. This chain connects TRBV6-1 to TRBJ1-5; a weak D match, TRBD1 (5 bases). V was cut by 5 bases and J by 3 bases, with 11 bases left in between. The CDR3 has 14 amino acids. Germline V gives CDR1 MNHNS, CDR2 SASEGT. CDR3 protein: CASSTLQVNQPQHF. Here the CDR3 DNA reads TGTGCCAGCAGTACCTTACAGGTCAATCAGCCCCAGCATTTT.

Worth noting for this clonotype: A read error may be the cause here, since a much bigger clone is one base away. The V and J genes are TRBV30 and TRBJ1-5, with D perhaps TRBD1 (6 bases). The CDR3 consists of 15 residues. CDR1 is GTSNPN and CDR2 is SVGIG in the germline V gene (reference sequence). V lost 1 base, J lost 6 bases, and 16 bases lay in between. CDR3 protein: CAWSGGMGGSQPQHF. The CDR3 DNA reads TGTGCCTGGAGTGGGGGTATGGGGGGCAGTCAGCCCCAGCATTTT.

This clonotype was picked up a small number of times. This chain connects TRBV5-1 to TRBJ2-2, with D maybe TRBD2 (5 bases). Germline V gene data show CDR1 as SGHRS and CDR2 as YFSETQ. CDR3 length equals 14 residues. V shed 8 bases and J shed 5 bases, with 16 bases lying between them. CDR3 nucleotides: TGCGCCAGTGGTTCGGGGTACCCAACCGGGGAGCTGTTTTTT. It yields the protein CASGSGYPTGELFF.

Only a few counts were recorded for this clonotype. This chain joins TRBV5-1 and TRBJ2-4, with D perhaps matching TRBD1 (8 bases). CDR1 is SGHRS, CDR2 YFSETQ, per germline. The CDR3 sequence is 15 residues long. Trimming removed 4 bases from V and 5 bases from J, with 16 bases in between. The CDR3 loop reads CASSPGGQDQNIQYF. The CDR3 DNA reads as TGCGCCAGCAGCCCGGGGGGACAGGATCAAAACATTCAGTACTTC.

This clonotype was observed at least ten times. V and J are TRBV30 and TRBJ2-7, with a weak D call TRBD1 (6 bases). V dropped 0 bases and J dropped 2 bases, with 8 bases sitting between them. The CDR3 contains 13 residues. Per the germline V gene, CDR1 is GTSNPN and CDR2 is SVGIG (reference sequence). The CDR3 nucleotides are TGTGCCTGGAGTGTGGACAGTACCTACGAGCAGTACTTC. Protein: CAWSVDSTYEQYF.

J is TRBJ2-7 and V is TRBV2; D call uncertain. Trimming took 5 bases from V and 1 from J, leaving 6 bases between them. The germline gives CDR1 SNHLY, CDR2 FYNNEI. This CDR3 is 12 amino acids long. The CDR3 reads CASSWVSYEQYF. CDR3 DNA sequence: TGTGCCAGCAGTTGGGTTTCCTACGAGCAGTACTTC.

This clonotype was seen a few times. This chain uses TRBV4-1 with TRBJ2-5; 7 nucleotides match TRBD2. Losses at the gene ends were 1 base for V and 9 bases for J; bases not matched to a gene: 2. CDR3 length equals 12 residues. CDR1 is MGHRA, CDR2 YSYEKL, per germline. DNA of the CDR3: TGCGCCAGCAGCCAAGTGGGGGGGGCCCAGTACTTC. It encodes CASSQVGGAQYF.

A note on this clonotype: This likely reflects a read error, since a far larger clone is one base away. This chain links TRBV5-6 with TRBJ1-1; D is ambiguous. Per the germline V gene, CDR1 is SGHDT and CDR2 is YYEEEE. CDR3 size: 11 residues. With 2 bases removed from V and 3 bases from J, the gap between germline ends came to 2 bases. As DNA, the CDR3 is TGTGCCAGCAGCTTCCACACTGAAGCTTTCTTT. Amino acid sequence: CASSFHTEAFF.

CDR3 DNA: TGTGCCAGCGGCCTAGCCCCAGATCAGCCCCAGCATTTT. This translates into CASGLAPDQPQHF. The chain couples TRBV7-3 to TRBJ1-5; no clear D. CDR3 length: 13 amino acids. The V end lost 8 bases, the J end lost 5 bases, and 13 bases lay between the germline ends. The germline V gene encodes CDR1 SGHTA and CDR2 FQGTGA.

In nucleotides, the CDR3 is TGCGCCAGCAGCCAAGTAATACGGGGGGCGGAAGCTTTCTTT. Protein sequence: CASSQVIRGAEAFF. The rearrangement joins TRBV4-1 to TRBJ1-1, with D possibly matching TRBD1 (6 bases). Germline CDR1 reads MGHRA; CDR2 reads YSYEKL. With 1 base removed from V and 8 bases from J, the gap between germline ends came to 14 bases. The CDR3 is 14 residues long.

The chain carries TRBV7-2 and TRBJ2-2; possibly TRBD2 for D (5 bases). The V and J ends lost 2 bases and 7 bases respectively, with 14 bases between them. This CDR3 comprises 15 residues. Per the germline V gene, CDR1 is SGHTA and CDR2 is FQGNSA. The CDR3 DNA reads TGTGCCAGCAGCTTACTACTAGACGAGGGCGGGGAGCTGTTTTTT. Translation: CASSLLLDEGGELFF.

This clonotype was picked up a small number of times. The V gene is TRBV13, the J gene TRBJ2-7; tentatively, D is TRBD1 (5 bases). Trimming pared 5 bases from V and 0 bases from J, leaving 14 bases between. This CDR3 contains 15 residues. CDR1 and CDR2 from the germline V gene are PRHDT and FYEKMQ (reference sequence). The CDR3 reads CASSGTGGFSYEQYF. As DNA, the CDR3 is TGTGCCAGCAGCGGAACAGGTGGCTTCTCCTACGAGCAGTACTTC.

V and J are TRBV5-4 and TRBJ2-7; perhaps TRBD2 as D (5 bases). Germline V CDR1 and CDR2: SGHNT, YYREEE (reference sequence). Trimming pared 2 bases from V and 3 bases from J, leaving 15 bases between. The CDR3 consists of 15 residues. The CDR3 reads CASSFSAPAGYEQYF. The CDR3 DNA sequence: TGTGCCAGCAGCTTTTCCGCTCCCGCGGGCTACGAGCAGTACTTC.

This clonotype was recorded at least ten times. CDR3 bases: TGTGCCAGCAGTTGGCAGGGGGCTTACGAGCAGTACTTC. This codes for CASSWQGAYEQYF. The chain combines TRBV28 with TRBJ2-7; 8 nucleotides align to TRBD1. V shed 4 bases and J 4 bases; nucleotides not matched to a gene: 3. Germline CDR1 is MDHEN and CDR2 is SYDVKM. The CDR3 consists of 13 residues.

In this sample, this clonotype turned up many times. The J gene is TRBJ1-2, the V gene TRBV30, with a tentative D call TRBD1 (6 bases). Between the trimmed V and J ends, which lost 5 bases and 4 bases, there was a span of 17 bases. CDR1 is GTSNPN and CDR2 is SVGIG in the germline V gene (reference sequence). CDR3 length: 14 amino acids. CDR3 DNA sequence: TGTGCCTGGGGAGCAGGGCAGGGGATCTATGGCTACACCTTC. Residues: CAWGAGQGIYGYTF.

This clonotype was seen ten or more times. V gene TRBV12-3 or TRBV12-4 combines with J gene TRBJ1-3; tentatively, D is TRBD1 (5 bases). This CDR3 is built from 14 residues. V lost 6 bases and J 2 bases, leaving 11 bases between the germline ends. The CDR3 coding sequence is TGTGCCAGCAGAATGACAGCGCCTGGAAACACCATATATTTT. Its translation is CASRMTAPGNTIYF.

This clonotype has at least ten counts. This sequence joins TRBV6-1 and TRBJ2-6; no firm D call. The germline V and J ends were trimmed by 6 bases and 0 bases, with 9 bases remaining between them. This CDR3 is built from 15 residues. Per germline, CDR1 MNHNS and CDR2 SASEGT. In DNA form, the CDR3 reads TGTGCCAGCAGCATTTCTGGCTCTGGGGCCAACGTCCTGACTTTC. Translated, it gives CASSISGSGANVLTF.

Many counts were recorded for this clonotype. The rearrangement joins TRBV11-3 to TRBJ2-5; D is uncertain. The CDR3 runs to 14 residues. Germline V gene lookup returns CDR1 SGHNT and CDR2 YENEEA. Trimming left V 4 bases short and J 1 base short, with 10 bases between. The CDR3 DNA follows: TGTGCCAGCAGCTCCCTTCAGTTCCAAGAGACCCAGTACTTC. Translation gives CASSSLQFQETQYF.

The chain joins TRBV7-2 to TRBJ2-1; no clear D. CDR1 and CDR2 from the germline V gene are SGHTA and FQGNSA. The CDR3 has 14 amino acids. The V end was cut by 4 bases, the J end by 6 bases, with 13 bases between. For the CDR3, the DNA is TGTGCCAGCAGCTCCCCCTCTGGAGTCAATGAGCAGTTCTTC. Encoded protein: CASSSPSGVNEQFF.